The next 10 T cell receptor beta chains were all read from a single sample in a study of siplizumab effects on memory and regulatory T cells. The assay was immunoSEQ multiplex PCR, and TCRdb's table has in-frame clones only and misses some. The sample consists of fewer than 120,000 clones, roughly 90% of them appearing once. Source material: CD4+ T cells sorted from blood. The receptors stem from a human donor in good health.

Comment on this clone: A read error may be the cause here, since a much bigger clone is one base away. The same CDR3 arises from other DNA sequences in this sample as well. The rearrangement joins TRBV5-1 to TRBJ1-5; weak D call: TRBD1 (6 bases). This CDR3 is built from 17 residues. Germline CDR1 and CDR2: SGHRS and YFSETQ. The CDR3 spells CASSPQAGGVTRQPQHF. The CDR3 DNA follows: TGCGCCAGCAGCCCCCAGGCGGGGGGCGTCACAAGACAGCCTCAGCATTTT.

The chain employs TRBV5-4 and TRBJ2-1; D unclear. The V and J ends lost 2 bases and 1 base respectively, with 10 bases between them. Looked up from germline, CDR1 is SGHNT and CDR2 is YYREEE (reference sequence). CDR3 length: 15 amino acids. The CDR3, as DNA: TGTGCCAGCAGCTTAGGTCCCGAGTCCTACAATGAGCAGTTCTTC. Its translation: CASSLGPESYNEQFF.

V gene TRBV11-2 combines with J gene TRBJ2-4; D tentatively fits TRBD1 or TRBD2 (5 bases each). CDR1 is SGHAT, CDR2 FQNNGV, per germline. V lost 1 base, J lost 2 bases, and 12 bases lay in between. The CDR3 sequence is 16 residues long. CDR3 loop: CASSLVVWGSKNIQYF. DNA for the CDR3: TGTGCCAGCAGCTTAGTTGTATGGGGGTCCAAAAACATTCAGTACTTC.

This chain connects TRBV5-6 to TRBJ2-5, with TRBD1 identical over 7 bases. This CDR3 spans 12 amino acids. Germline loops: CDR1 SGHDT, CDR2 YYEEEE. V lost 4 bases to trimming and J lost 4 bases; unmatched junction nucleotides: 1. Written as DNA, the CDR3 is TGTGCCAGCAGCCGGGACAGAGAGACCCAGTACTTC. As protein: CASSRDRETQYF.

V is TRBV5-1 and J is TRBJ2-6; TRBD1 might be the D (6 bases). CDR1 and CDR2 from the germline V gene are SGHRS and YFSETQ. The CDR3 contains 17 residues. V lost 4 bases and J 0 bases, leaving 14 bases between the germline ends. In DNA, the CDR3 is TGCGCCAGCAGCCAGGGACACGCCAGCTCTGGGGCCAACGTCCTGACTTTC. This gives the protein CASSQGHASSGANVLTF.

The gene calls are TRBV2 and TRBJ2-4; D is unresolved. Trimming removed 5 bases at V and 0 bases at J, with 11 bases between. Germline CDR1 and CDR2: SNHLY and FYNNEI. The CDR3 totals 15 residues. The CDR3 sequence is CASSLTGIAKNIQYF. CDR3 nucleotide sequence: TGTGCCAGCAGTCTGACGGGTATAGCCAAAAACATTCAGTACTTC.

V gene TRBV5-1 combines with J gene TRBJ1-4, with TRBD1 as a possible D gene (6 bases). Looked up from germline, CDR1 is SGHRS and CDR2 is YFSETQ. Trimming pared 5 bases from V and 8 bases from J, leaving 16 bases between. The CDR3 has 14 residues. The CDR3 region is CASSTSTGNEKLFF. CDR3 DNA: TGCGCCAGCAGTACCAGTACAGGGAACGAAAAACTGTTTTTT.

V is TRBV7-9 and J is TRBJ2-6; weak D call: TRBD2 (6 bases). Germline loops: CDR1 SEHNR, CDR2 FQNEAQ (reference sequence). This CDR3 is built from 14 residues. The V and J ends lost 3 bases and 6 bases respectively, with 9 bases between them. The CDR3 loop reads CASSFGGEANVLTF. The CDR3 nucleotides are TGTGCCAGCAGCTTTGGAGGGGAGGCCAACGTCCTGACTTTC.

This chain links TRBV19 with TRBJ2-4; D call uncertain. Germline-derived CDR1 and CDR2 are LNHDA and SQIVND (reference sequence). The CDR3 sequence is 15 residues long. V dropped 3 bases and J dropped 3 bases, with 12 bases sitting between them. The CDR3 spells CASSIQASGKNIQYF. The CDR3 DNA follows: TGTGCCAGTAGTATCCAAGCGTCAGGCAAAAACATTCAGTACTTC.

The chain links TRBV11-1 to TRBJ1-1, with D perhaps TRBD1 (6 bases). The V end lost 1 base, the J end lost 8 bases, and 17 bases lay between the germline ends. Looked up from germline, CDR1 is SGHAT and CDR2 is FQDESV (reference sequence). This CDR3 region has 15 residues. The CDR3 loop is CASSLVLLGQPEAFF. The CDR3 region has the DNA TGTGCCAGCAGCTTAGTTCTATTAGGACAGCCAGAAGCTTTCTTT.